This TCR beta chain is from a study of T-cell reconstitution after alpha-beta-depleted transplantation in children. Unique molecular identifiers tagged the TCRbeta library. TCRdb re-derived calls from the PCR reads in MiXCR, one entry per CDR3 protein. The sample contains some 830,000 distinct CDR3 sequences, roughly 15% of which appear only once. This clonotype was found many times. Its antigen is currently unknown. Study-wide results and caveats: Day-60 TCRbeta diversity that was high in some patients was derived from surviving recipient T cells and thymic progenitors. It was newly produced T cells that mostly accounted for T-cell counts and diversity one year after transplant. Alpha-beta T cells present about two months after transplant were reported to originate from several hundred expanded graft clones.

The source is a male patient younger than 18 who had a stem cell transplant for acute lymphoblastic leukemia, so the T cells may come from the graft donor. The sample was PBMCs, mostly from graft donor cells, taken 360 days after TCRalphabeta/CD19-depleted stem cell transplant.

The CDR3 nucleotides are TGCGCCAGCAGCTTGATAGCGGCGAACACCGGGGAGCTGTTTTTT. Translating gives CASSLIAANTGELFF. The chain carries TRBV5-1 and TRBJ2-2, with TRBD2 as a possible D gene (6 bases). Germline-derived CDR1 and CDR2 are SGHRS and YFSETQ. V was cut by 1 base and J by 0 bases, with 7 bases left in between. The CDR3 runs to 15 residues.